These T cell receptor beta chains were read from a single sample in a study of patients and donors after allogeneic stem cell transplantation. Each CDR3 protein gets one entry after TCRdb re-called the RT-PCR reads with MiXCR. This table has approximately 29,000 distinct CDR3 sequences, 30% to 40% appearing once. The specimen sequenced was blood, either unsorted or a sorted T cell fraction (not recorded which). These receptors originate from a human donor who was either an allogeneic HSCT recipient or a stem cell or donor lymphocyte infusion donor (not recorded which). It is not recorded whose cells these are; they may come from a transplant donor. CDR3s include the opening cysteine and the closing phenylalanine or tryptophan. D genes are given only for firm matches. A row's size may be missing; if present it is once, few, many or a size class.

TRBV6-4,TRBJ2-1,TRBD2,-,CASSPAGSSYNEQFF,TGTGCCAGCAGCCCAGCGGGGAGCTCCTACAATGAGCAGTTCTTC
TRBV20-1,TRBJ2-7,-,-,CSASWSGAPYEQYF,TGCAGTGCTAGTTGGTCAGGGGCCCCCTACGAGCAGTACTTC
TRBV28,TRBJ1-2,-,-,CASRLTQGILNYGYTF,TGTGCCAGCAGGCTTACTCAGGGGATCCTTAACTATGGCTACACCTTC
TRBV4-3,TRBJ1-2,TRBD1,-,CASSQEGRQGTWDYGYTF,TGCGCCAGCAGCCAAGAAGGCCGACAGGGGACTTGGGACTATGGCTACACCTTC
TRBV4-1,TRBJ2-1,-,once,CASSQITAGQQSDNEQFF,TGCGCCAGCAGCCAAATCACTGCCGGACAGCAATCCGACAATGAGCAGTTCTTC
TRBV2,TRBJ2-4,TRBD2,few,CASSEWPAGSGTTAKNIQYF,TGTGCCAGCAGTGAATGGCCGGCGGGAAGCGGGACCACAGCCAAAAACATTCAGTACTTC
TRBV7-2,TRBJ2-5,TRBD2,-,CASSLGLAQETQYF,TGTGCCAGCAGCCTGGGACTAGCCCAAGAGACCCAGTACTTC
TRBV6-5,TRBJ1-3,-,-,CASSYLGGTGNTIYF,TGTGCCAGCAGTTACCTCGGGGGGACAGGAAACACCATATATTTT
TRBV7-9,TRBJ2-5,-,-,CASSSSETQETQYF,TGTGCCAGCAGCTCCTCAGAAACCCAAGAGACCCAGTACTTC
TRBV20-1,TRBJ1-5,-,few,CSAVSVYSNQPQHF,TGCAGTGCTGTCTCTGTCTATAGCAATCAGCCCCAGCATTTT